Listed below are T cell receptor beta chains from one sample, sequenced in a study of blood T cell repertoires in COVID-19. The method was immunoSEQ multiplex PCR; TCRdb's version includes in-frame clones alone and lacks a portion of them. The repertoire holds fewer than 300,000 clones, with about nine tenths as singletons. Sequenced sample: peripheral blood. Receptor source: a person between 18 and 30 years old with COVID-19, enrolled during active disease. Each CDR3 is given without its conserved first and last residue.

v_gene,j_gene,CDR3aa
TRBV7-3,TRBJ2-5,ASSWSGTSGETQY
TRBV14,TRBJ1-2,ASSRGANYGYT
TRBV5-6,TRBJ1-4,ASSSEQYTGKLF
TRBV7-3,TRBJ1-3,ASSLEGTPGNTIY
TRBV27,TRBJ1-1,ASSSMNTEAF
TRBV18,TRBJ1-5,ASSPWRDQPQH
TRBV10-1,TRBJ2-7,ASSGLAGDEQY
TRBV6-4,TRBJ2-3,ASSPRGTDTQY
TRBV29-1,TRBJ2-3,SAETGGTDTQY
TRBV19,TRBJ1-5,ASSTEGSPNQPQH
TRBV28,TRBJ1-5,ASRLLGGGSNQPQH
TRBV3-1/TRBV3-2,TRBJ2-1,ASSQGAGPPNEQF
TRBV6-4,TRBJ1-5,ASSDSREKHQPQH
TRBV30,TRBJ1-2,AWTSLQGEAYT
TRBV6-1,TRBJ2-3,ASSERVGGGVTDTQY
TRBV9,TRBJ2-3,ASSVVGGVITDTQY
TRBV25-1,TRBJ1-1,ASSRSRGSRSATEAF
TRBV3-1/TRBV3-2,TRBJ1-2,ASSHRGGNGYT
TRBV28,TRBJ1-1,ASSLYPYVGGDTEAF
TRBV3-1/TRBV3-2,TRBJ2-1,ASSQDRLAVEQF
TRBV19,TRBJ2-7,ASSPGRGYEQY
TRBV5-6,TRBJ2-2,ASSFGLFDLRPGELF
TRBV2,TRBJ2-5,ASTSPQETQY
TRBV12-3/TRBV12-4,TRBJ1-5,ASSLRGLQPQH
TRBV7-9,TRBJ2-1,ASSLAGAYNEQF
TRBV9,TRBJ2-1,ASSAGLADEQF
TRBV12-2,TRBJ2-7,ASRHFHTRHRASYEQY
TRBV9,TRBJ2-3,ASSVTFASGSTDTQY
TRBV7-2,TRBJ1-2,ASSSGRPPGYGYT
TRBV6-1,TRBJ2-7,ASSESGAGLYEQY
TRBV29-1,TRBJ1-3,SAVQDSGNTIY
TRBV28,TRBJ2-1,AAQLGIAGTAGEQF
TRBV5-4,TRBJ2-3,ASREGTGTTPDTQY
TRBV13,TRBJ1-3,ASSPGVSSGNTIY
TRBV10-2,TRBJ1-5,ASSEGGLGNQPQH
TRBV29-1,TRBJ2-7,SAQDSTSGYEQY
TRBV27,TRBJ2-1,ASSPAGYNEQF
TRBV9,TRBJ2-7,ASSVAALTGGPYEQY
TRBV10-1,TRBJ2-5,ASSPETGATQY